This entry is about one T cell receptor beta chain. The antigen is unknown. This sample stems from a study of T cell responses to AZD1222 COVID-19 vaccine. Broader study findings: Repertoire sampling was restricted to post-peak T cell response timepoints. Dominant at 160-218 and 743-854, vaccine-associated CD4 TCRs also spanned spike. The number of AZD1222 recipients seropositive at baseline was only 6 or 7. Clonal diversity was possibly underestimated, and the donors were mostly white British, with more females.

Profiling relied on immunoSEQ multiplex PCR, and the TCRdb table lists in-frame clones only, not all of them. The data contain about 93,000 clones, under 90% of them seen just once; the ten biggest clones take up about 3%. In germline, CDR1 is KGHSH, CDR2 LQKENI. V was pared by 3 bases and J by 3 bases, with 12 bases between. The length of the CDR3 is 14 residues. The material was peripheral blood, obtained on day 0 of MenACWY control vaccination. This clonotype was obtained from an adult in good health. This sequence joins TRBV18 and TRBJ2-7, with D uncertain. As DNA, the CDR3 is TGTGCCAGCTCACCTATAAGTGAAGGCTACGAGCAGTACTTC. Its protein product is CASSPISEGYEQYF.